What follows are 5 T cell receptor beta chains derived from one specimen sequenced in a study of neurological immune-mediated disorders. A single record per CDR3 protein comes from TCRdb applying MiXCR to the 5' RACE reads. Of some 20,000 distinct CDR3 sequences listed, 25% to 30% are singletons. Material: PBMCs. These receptors all come from a man aged 45-65 years with HTLV-1-associated myelopathy (HAM/TSP).

In this sample, this clonotype turned up a few times. The CDR3 nucleotides read TGTGCCAGCAGCTCCGAGGGAGGGCGCGAGCAGTACTTC. It yields the protein CASSSEGGREQYF. The V and J genes are TRBV7-2 and TRBJ2-7, with 7 positions matching TRBD2. V shed 4 bases, J shed 6 bases, and the junction held 6 bases outside the gene matches. This CDR3 region has 13 residues. Germline V gives CDR1 SGHTA, CDR2 FQGNSA. The full variable domain, completed using reference TRBV7-2 and TRBJ2-7, is GAGVSQSPSNKVTEKGKDVELRCDPISGHTALYWYRQSLGQGLEFLIYFQGNSAPDKSGLPSDRFSAERTGGSVSTLTIQRTQQEDSAVYLCASSSEGGREQYFGPGTRLTVT.

The CDR3 DNA follows: TGTGCCAGCAGTGTTACCGTTGGCGAGCAGTACTTC. Residues: CASSVTVGEQYF. This sequence joins TRBV25-1 and TRBJ2-7; unclear D gene. Germline values: CDR1 MGHDK, CDR2 SYGVNS. The CDR3 consists of 12 residues. V was pared by 4 bases and J by 6 bases, with 10 bases between.

The chain couples TRBV18 to TRBJ2-3; unclear D gene. The CDR3 has 13 residues. Germline values: CDR1 KGHSH, CDR2 LQKENI. V was clipped by 6 bases and J by 0 bases, with 7 bases between them. CDR3 DNA sequence: TGTGCCAGCTCTCCCTCTAGCACAGATACGCAGTATTTT. It translates to CASSPSSTDTQYF.

In this sample, this clonotype turned up many times. The V call is TRBV5-4, the J call TRBJ1-2, with D possibly being TRBD1 (5 bases). Germline-derived CDR1 and CDR2 are SGHNT and YYREEE (reference sequence). Trimming left V 0 bases short and J 6 bases short, with 9 bases between. The CDR3 extends over 13 amino acids. CDR3: CASSLEGLNGYTF. The CDR3 DNA follows: TGTGCCAGCAGCTTGGAGGGGCTCAATGGCTACACCTTC.

There are a few counts of this clonotype. This chain uses TRBV19 with TRBJ2-1; 14 nucleotides match TRBD2. The trim removed 3 bases at V and 4 bases at J, leaving 2 bases unmatched. Germline V gene sequence: CDR1 LNHDA, CDR2 SQIVND (reference sequence). The CDR3 runs to 16 residues. The CDR3 protein is CASSIGLAGGYNEQFF. As DNA, the CDR3 is TGTGCCAGTAGTATCGGACTAGCGGGGGGTTACAATGAGCAGTTCTTC.